The TCR beta chain described here comes from a study of blood T cell repertoires in COVID-19. Study in general: Sites in the United States, Italy and Spain provided acute and convalescent COVID-19 samples. The cDNA or gDNA used as material had been derived from T cells, B-cell-depleted T cells, or PBMCs.

This clone was detected a few times. The trim removed 5 bases at V and 0 bases at J, leaving 2 bases unmatched. This CDR3 region has 15 residues. CDR1 SNHLY and CDR2 FYNNEI come from the germline V gene. Sequenced by immunoSEQ multiplex PCR; TCRdb stores in-frame clones only, minus some. The table lists 84,000 or so clones, about 80% of them singletons. Sequenced sample: peripheral blood. The chain is built from TRBV2 and TRBJ2-1; TRBD2 aligns across 9 bases. This TCR derives from a woman at least 80 years old with acute or convalescent COVID-19. The CDR3 is CASSFSGSSYNEQFF. In nucleotides, the CDR3 is TGTGCCAGCAGTTTTAGCGGGAGCTCCTACAATGAGCAGTTCTTC.